This TCR beta chain was recorded in a study of beta chain features in type 1 diabetes. About the study: The patient and healthy donor groups were comparable for age, gender and cell yields.

Study-wide results and caveats: A moderate, significant TCRB CDR3 shortening appeared in type 1 diabetes across four CD4+ subsets.

Details on this clone: What it binds is not known.

Reverse transcribing all isolated RNA meant expressed TCRB transcripts were sequenced. Here immunoSEQ multiplex PCR was the method, and the copy in TCRdb shows in-frame clones only, minus some. The sample lists around 40,000 clones, approximately 56% occurring once. The clonotype comes from a woman younger than 30 in good health. The sample taken for sequencing was Tregs from blood.

The CDR3 region is CASSTVTYYGYTF. The DNA for the CDR3 is TGTGCCAGCAGTACCGTCACTTACTATGGCTACACCTTC. This rearrangement joins TRBV28 to TRBJ1-2; D remains ambiguous. CDR1 is MDHEN, CDR2 SYDVKM, per germline. V lost 5 bases and J lost 3, with 10 bases in between. The CDR3 contains 13 residues.